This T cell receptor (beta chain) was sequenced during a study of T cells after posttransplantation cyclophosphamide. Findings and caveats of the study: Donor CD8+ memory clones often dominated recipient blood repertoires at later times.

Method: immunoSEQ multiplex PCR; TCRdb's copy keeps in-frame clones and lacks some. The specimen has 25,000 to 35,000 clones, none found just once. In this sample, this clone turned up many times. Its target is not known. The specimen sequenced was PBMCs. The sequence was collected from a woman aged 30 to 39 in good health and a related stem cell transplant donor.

DNA for the CDR3: TGTGCCAGCACCCTGAACCGGGTCGATGAGCAGTTCTTC. It encodes CASTLNRVDEQFF. V usage is TRBV12-3 or TRBV12-4 and J usage is TRBJ2-1, with D hard to call. This CDR3 is built from 13 residues. The ends were cut back, 7 bases at V and 8 bases at J, with 15 bases in the middle.